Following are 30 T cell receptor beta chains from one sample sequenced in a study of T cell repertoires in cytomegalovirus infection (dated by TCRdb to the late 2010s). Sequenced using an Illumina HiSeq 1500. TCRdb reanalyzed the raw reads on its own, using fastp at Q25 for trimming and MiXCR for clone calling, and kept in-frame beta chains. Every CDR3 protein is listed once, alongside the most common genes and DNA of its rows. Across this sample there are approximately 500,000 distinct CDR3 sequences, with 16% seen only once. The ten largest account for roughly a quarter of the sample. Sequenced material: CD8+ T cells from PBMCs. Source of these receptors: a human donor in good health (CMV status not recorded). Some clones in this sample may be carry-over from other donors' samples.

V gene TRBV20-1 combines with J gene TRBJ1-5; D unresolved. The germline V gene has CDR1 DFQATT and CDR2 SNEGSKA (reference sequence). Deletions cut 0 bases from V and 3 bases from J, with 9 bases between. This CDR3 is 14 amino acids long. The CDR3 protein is CSARDETTNQPQHF. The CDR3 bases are TGCAGTGCTAGAGATGAGACAACCAATCAGCCCCAGCATTTT.

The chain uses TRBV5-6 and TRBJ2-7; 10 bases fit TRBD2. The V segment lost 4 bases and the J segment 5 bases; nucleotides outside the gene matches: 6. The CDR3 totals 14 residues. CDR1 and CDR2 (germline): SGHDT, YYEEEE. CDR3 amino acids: CASSLGLARNEQYF. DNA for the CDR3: TGTGCCAGCAGCCTGGGACTAGCGCGGAACGAGCAGTACTTC. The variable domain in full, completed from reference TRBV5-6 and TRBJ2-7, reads DAGVTQSPTHLIKTRGQQVTLRCSPKSGHDTVSWYQQALGQGPQFIFQYYEEEERQRGNFPDRFSGHQFPNYSSELNVNALLLGDSALYLCASSLGLARNEQYFGPGTRLTVT.

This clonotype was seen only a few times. CDR3 sequence reads: CASSEGLASTTYEQYF. CDR3 DNA: TGTGCCAGCAGTGAAGGCCTAGCGTCGACTACCTACGAGCAGTACTTC. The V gene is TRBV2, the J gene TRBJ2-7; the D gene is possibly TRBD2 (6 bases). The CDR3 has 16 residues. Germline CDR1 SNHLY, CDR2 FYNNEI. V lost 1 base to trimming and J lost 2 bases, with 15 bases between them.

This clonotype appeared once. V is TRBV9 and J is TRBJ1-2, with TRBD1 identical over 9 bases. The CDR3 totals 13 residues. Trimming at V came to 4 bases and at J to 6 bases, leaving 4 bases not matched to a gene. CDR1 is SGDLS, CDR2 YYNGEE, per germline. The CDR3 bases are TGTGCCAGCAGCCCAGGACAGGGGCATGGCTACACCTTC. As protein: CASSPGQGHGYTF.

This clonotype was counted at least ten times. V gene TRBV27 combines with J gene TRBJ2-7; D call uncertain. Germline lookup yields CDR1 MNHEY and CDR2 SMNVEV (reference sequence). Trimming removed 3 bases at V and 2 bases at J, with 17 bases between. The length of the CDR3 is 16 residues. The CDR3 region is CASSLSRSENPYEQYF. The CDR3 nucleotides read TGTGCCAGCAGTTTGTCTAGGTCCGAAAATCCCTACGAGCAGTACTTC.

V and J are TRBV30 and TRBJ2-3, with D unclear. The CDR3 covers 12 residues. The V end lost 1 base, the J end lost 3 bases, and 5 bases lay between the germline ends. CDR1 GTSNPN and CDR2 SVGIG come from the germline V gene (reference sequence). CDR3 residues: CAWSEMTDTQYF. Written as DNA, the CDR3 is TGTGCCTGGAGTGAGATGACAGATACGCAGTATTTT.

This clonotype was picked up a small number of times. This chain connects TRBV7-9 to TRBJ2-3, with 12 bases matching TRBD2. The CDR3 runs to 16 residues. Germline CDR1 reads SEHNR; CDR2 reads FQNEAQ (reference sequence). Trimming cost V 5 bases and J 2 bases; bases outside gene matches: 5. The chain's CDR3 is CASSGGTSGYTDTQYF. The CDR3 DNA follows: TGTGCCAGCAGCGGGGGGACTAGCGGGTACACAGATACGCAGTATTTT. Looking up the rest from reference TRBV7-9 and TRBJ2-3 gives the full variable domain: DTGVSQNPRHKITKRGQNVTFRCDPISEHNRLYWYRQTLGQGPEFLTYFQNEAQLEKSRLLSDRFSAERPKGSFSTLEIQRTEQGDSAMYLCASSGGTSGYTDTQYFGPGTRLTVL.

The CDR3 loop reads CAISESGWDEQYF. CDR3 in DNA: TGTGCCATCAGTGAGTCGGGCTGGGACGAGCAGTACTTC. The gene calls are TRBV10-3 and TRBJ2-7; D remains unclear. The CDR3 totals 13 residues. The V gene lost 0 bases and the J gene lost 5 bases, with 8 bases spanning the gap. Germline CDR1 is ENHRY and CDR2 is SYGVKD.

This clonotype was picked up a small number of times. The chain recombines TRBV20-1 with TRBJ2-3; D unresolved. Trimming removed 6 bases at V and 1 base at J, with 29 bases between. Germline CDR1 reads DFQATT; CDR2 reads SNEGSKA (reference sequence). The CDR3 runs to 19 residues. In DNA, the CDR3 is TGCAGTGCGACTTCCCAACTTCACAGACCCCTCCGAGGCACAGATACGCAGTATTTT. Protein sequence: CSATSQLHRPLRGTDTQYF.

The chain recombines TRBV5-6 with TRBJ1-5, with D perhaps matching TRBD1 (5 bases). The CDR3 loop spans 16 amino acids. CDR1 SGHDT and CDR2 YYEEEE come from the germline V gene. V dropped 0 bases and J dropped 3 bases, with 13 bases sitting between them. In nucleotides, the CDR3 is TGTGCCAGCAGCTTGGGGACACCAAGCCCCAATCAGCCCCAGCATTTT. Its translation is CASSLGTPSPNQPQHF.

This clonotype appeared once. The CDR3 DNA sequence: TGTGCCAGCAGCGTAGATAGCGGGGGGGCCGCAGATACGCAGTATTTT. Translated: CASSVDSGGAADTQYF. This sequence joins TRBV9 and TRBJ2-3; 11 bases fit TRBD2. The V and J ends lost 0 bases and 4 bases, in that order; junction bases with no gene match: 4. The germline V gene encodes CDR1 SGDLS and CDR2 YYNGEE. The CDR3 is made up of 16 amino acids. Filled out from reference TRBV9 and TRBJ2-3, the complete variable domain reads DSGVTQTPKHLITATGQRVTLRCSPRSGDLSVYWYQQSLDQGLQFLIQYYNGEERAKGNILERFSAQQFPDLHSELNLSSLELGDSALYFCASSVDSGGAADTQYFGPGTRLTVL.

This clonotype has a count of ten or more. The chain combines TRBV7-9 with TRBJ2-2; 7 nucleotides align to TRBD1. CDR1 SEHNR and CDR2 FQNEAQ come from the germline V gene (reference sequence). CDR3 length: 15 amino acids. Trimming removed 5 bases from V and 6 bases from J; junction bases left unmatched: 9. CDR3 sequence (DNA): TGTGCCAGCAGCCCCTCCGGGACAGATGCCGGGGAGCTGTTTTTT. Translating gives CASSPSGTDAGELFF.

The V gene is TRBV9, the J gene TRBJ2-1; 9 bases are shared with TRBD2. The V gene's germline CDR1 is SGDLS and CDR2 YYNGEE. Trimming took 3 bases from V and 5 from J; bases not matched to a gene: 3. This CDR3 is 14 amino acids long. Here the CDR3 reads CASSDSGSHNEQFF. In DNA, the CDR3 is TGTGCCAGCAGCGATAGCGGGAGCCACAATGAGCAGTTCTTC.

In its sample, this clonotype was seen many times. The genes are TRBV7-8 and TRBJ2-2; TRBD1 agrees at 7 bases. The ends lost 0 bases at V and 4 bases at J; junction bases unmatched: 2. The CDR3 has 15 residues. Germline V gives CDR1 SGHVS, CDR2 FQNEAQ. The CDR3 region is CASSLAQGVTGELFF. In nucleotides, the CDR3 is TGTGCCAGCAGCTTAGCCCAGGGGGTCACCGGGGAGCTGTTTTTT.

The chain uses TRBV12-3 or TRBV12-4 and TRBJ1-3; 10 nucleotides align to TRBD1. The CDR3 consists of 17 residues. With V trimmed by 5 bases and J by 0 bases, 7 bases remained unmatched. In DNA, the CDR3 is TGTGCCAGCAGTCCTTCCGGGACAGGGGTCTCTGGAAACACCATATATTTT. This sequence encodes CASSPSGTGVSGNTIYF.

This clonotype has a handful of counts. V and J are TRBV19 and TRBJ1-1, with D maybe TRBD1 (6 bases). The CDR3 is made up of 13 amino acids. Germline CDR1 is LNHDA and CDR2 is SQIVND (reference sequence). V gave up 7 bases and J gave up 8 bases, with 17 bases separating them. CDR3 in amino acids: CASTLAGGGEAFF. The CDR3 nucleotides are TGTGCCAGTACCCTAGCGGGGGGCGGGGAAGCTTTCTTT.

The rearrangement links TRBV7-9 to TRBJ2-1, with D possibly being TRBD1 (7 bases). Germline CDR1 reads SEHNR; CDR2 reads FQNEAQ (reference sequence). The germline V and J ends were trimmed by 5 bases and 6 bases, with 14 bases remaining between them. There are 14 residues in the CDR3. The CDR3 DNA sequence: TGTGCCAGCAGCCCTCCCAGGGGGGCCAATGAGCAGTTCTTC. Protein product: CASSPPRGANEQFF.

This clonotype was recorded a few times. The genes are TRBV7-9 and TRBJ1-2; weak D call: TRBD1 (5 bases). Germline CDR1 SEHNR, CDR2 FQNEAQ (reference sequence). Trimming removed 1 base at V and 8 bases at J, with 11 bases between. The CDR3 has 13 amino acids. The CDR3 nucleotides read TGTGCCAGCAGCTTAGGGGGGACTTCGGGCTACACCTTC. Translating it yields CASSLGGTSGYTF.

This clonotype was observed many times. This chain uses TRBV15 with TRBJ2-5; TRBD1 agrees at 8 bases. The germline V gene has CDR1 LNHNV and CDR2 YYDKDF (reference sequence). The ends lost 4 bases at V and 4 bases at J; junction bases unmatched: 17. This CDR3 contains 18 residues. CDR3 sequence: CATSTILDREELRETQYF. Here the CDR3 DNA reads TGTGCCACCAGCACGATCTTGGACAGGGAGGAGTTGCGAGAGACCCAGTACTTC.

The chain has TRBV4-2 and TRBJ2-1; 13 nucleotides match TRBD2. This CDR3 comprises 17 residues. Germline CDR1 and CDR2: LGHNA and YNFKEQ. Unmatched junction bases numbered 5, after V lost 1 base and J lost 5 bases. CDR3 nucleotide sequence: TGTGCCAGCAGCCAAGCGGGACTAGCGGGACTGAACAATGAGCAGTTCTTC. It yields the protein CASSQAGLAGLNNEQFF.

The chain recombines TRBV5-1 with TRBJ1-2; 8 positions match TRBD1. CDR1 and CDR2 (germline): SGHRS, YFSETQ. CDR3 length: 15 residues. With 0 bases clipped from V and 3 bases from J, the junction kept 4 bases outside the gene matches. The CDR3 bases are TGCGCCAGCAGCTTGGCGGCAGGGGGCGACTATGGCTACACCTTC. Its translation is CASSLAAGGDYGYTF.

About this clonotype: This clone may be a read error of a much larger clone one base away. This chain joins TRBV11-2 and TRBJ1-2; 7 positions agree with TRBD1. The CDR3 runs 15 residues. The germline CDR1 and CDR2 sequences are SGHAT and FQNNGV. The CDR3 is CASSLAGGLNYDYTF. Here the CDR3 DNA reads TGTGCCAGCAGCTTAGCAGGGGGGCTTAACTATGACTACACCTTC.

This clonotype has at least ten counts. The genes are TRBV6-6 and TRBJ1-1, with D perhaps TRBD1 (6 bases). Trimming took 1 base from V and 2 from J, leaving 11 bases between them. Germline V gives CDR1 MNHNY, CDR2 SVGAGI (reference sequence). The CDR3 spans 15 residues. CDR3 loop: CASSYLARGNTEAFF. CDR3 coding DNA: TGTGCCAGCAGTTACTTGGCCAGGGGAAACACTGAAGCTTTCTTT.

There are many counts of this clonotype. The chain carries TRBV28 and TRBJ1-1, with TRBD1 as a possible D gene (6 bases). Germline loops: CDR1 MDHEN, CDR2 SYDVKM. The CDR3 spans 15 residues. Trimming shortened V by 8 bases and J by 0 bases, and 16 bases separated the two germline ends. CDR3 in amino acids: CASLLEQGLNTEAFF. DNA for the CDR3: TGTGCCAGCTTACTCGAACAGGGACTGAACACTGAAGCTTTCTTT.

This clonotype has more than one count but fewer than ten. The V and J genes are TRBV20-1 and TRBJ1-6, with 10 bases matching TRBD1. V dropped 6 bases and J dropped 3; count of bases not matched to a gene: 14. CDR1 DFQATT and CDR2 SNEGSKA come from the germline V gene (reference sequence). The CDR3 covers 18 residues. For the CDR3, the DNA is TGCAGTGCCCCGTCCCGGGACAGGGGAATTAGCTATAATTCACCCCTCCACTTT. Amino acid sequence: CSAPSRDRGISYNSPLHF.

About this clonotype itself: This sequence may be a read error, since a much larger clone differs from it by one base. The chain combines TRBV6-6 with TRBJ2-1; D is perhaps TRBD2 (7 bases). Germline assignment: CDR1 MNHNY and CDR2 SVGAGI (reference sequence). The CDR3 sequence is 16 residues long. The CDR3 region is CASGAYRGAPYNEQLF. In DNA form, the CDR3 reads TGTGCCAGCGGGGCCTATCGGGGGGCTCCCTACAATGAGCAGTTATTC.

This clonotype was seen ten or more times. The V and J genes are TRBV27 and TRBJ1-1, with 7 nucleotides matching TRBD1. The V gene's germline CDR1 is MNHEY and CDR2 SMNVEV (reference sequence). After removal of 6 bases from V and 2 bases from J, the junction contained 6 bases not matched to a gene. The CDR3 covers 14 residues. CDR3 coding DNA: TGTGCCAGCAGCTTAGGGACAGCCAACACTGAAGCTTTCTTT. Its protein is CASSLGTANTEAFF.

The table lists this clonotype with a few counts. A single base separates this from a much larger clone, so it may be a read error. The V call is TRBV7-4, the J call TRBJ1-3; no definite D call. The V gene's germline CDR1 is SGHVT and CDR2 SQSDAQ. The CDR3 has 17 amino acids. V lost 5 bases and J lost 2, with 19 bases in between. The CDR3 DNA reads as TGTGCCAGCAGCCCCCGAGACATGCCCAGCCCTGGAAACACCATATATTTT. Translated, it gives CASSPRDMPSPGNTIYF.

CDR3 DNA: TGCGCCAGCAGCGCCGGGACTAGCGGGAGTCGACATCAAGAGACCCAGTACTTC. Translated: CASSAGTSGSRHQETQYF. The chain joins TRBV5-1 to TRBJ2-5; 14 nucleotides agree with TRBD2. This CDR3 comprises 18 residues. With 4 bases clipped from V and 2 bases from J, the junction kept 10 bases outside the gene matches. Germline CDR1 and CDR2: SGHRS and YFSETQ.

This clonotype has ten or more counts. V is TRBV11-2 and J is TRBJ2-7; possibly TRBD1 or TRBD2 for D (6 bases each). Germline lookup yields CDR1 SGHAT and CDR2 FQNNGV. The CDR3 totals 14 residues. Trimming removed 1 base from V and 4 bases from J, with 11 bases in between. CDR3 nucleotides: TGTGCCAGCAGCTTAGGTGGCGGGACATACGAGCAGTACTTC. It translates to CASSLGGGTYEQYF.